The 22 T cell receptor beta chains below were found in one sample sequenced in a study of OX40 agonist ivuxolimab in advanced cancers. The protocol was immunoSEQ multiplex PCR, while the TCRdb copy is restricted to in-frame clones and leaves out a portion. The data show roughly 38,000 clones, around 82% seen once. Source: CD4+ or CD8+ T cells sorted from blood, taken in a trial of the OX40 agonist ivuxolimab. The source of these receptors is an adult with an advanced solid tumor such as melanoma, head and neck, liver or kidney cancer.

The chain carries TRBV5-1 and TRBJ2-1; D possibly corresponds to TRBD1 (6 bases). The CDR3 runs to 14 residues. Looked up from germline, CDR1 is SGHRS and CDR2 is YFSETQ. V lost 2 bases and J lost 3, with 9 bases in between. DNA for the CDR3: TGCGCCAGCAGCTTTGGACAGATCTACAATGAGCAGTTCTTC. Protein product: CASSFGQIYNEQFF.

The chain employs TRBV7-9 and TRBJ1-2; 8 positions agree with TRBD1. CDR3 length: 13 residues. Germline-derived CDR1 and CDR2 are SEHNR and FQNEAQ (reference sequence). The trim removed 2 bases at V and 6 bases at J, leaving 2 bases unmatched. The CDR3 DNA reads TGTGCCAGCAGCTTACAGGGGGCGGATGGCTACACCTTC. Translating gives CASSLQGADGYTF.

The V gene is TRBV6-1, the J gene TRBJ1-2; D is unresolved. With 7 bases removed from V and 2 bases from J, the gap between germline ends came to 11 bases. The germline gives CDR1 MNHNS, CDR2 SASEGT. CDR3 length: 13 residues. The CDR3 sequence is CASTFPPNYGYTF. The DNA of the CDR3 is TGTGCCAGCACCTTTCCCCCCAACTATGGCTACACCTTC.

The chain is built from TRBV7-2 and TRBJ1-4; D not resolved. Per the germline V gene, CDR1 is SGHTA and CDR2 is FQGNSA. Trimming removed 5 bases at V and 7 bases at J, with 11 bases between. This CDR3 has 13 amino acids. The CDR3 DNA sequence: TGTGCCAGCAGCCGGAAGGGAACTGAAAAACTGTTTTTT. The encoded protein is CASSRKGTEKLFF.

A single count supports this clone. This chain links TRBV5-1 with TRBJ2-2, with TRBD2 as a possible D gene (5 bases). Trimming left V 4 bases short and J 0 bases short, with 7 bases between. The V gene's germline CDR1 is SGHRS and CDR2 YFSETQ. The CDR3 spans 14 residues. The CDR3: CASSLTTNTGELFF. CDR3 bases: TGCGCCAGCAGCCTGACTACGAACACCGGGGAGCTGTTTTTT.

J is TRBJ1-5 and V is TRBV6-1; no clear D gene. V was cut by 8 bases and J by 4 bases, with 12 bases left in between. This CDR3 has 13 amino acids. From germline, CDR1 is MNHNS and CDR2 SASEGT. Here the CDR3 DNA reads TGTGCCAGCGGTTCGGGCCGTAATCAGCCCCAGCATTTT. It specifies CASGSGRNQPQHF.

The chain links TRBV9 to TRBJ1-2; D gene unclear. This CDR3 is built from 14 residues. In germline, CDR1 is SGDLS, CDR2 YYNGEE. The germline V and J ends were trimmed by 0 bases and 4 bases, with 10 bases remaining between them. CDR3 region: CASSVAGYSYGYTF. The CDR3 DNA reads TGTGCCAGCAGCGTAGCTGGTTACTCCTATGGCTACACCTTC.

A note on this clone: Distinct nucleotide sequences in the sample also encode this CDR3. The chain joins TRBV7-8 to TRBJ2-3, with D possibly matching TRBD2 (7 bases). The CDR3 is 15 amino acids. Germline V gene sequence: CDR1 SGHVS, CDR2 FQNEAQ. V lost 0 bases and J 6 bases, leaving 13 bases between the germline ends. CDR3 residues: CASSLAGGPSDTQYF. The CDR3 nucleotides read TGTGCCAGCAGCTTAGCGGGGGGGCCATCCGATACGCAGTATTTT.

The chain combines TRBV2 with TRBJ1-5; TRBD1 agrees at 8 bases. The CDR3 is 14 amino acids. The V segment lost 6 bases and the J segment 4 bases; nucleotides outside the gene matches: 5. Germline CDR1 reads SNHLY; CDR2 reads FYNNEI. The CDR3 DNA reads as TGTGCCAGCAGCCTGACAGGGGAAAATCAGCCCCAGCATTTT. This sequence encodes CASSLTGENQPQHF. Combining the CDR3 with reference TRBV2 and TRBJ1-5 gives the whole variable domain EPEVTQTPSHQVTQMGQEVILRCVPISNHLYFYWYRQILGQKVEFLVSFYNNEISEKSEIFDDQFSVERPDGSNFTLKIRSTKLEDSAMYFCASSLTGENQPQHFGDGTRLSIL.

This clone has just a few counts. The chain links TRBV19 to TRBJ2-3; D remains ambiguous. Germline CDR1 and CDR2: LNHDA and SQIVND (reference sequence). The V end lost 3 bases, the J end lost 0 bases, and 7 bases lay between the germline ends. This CDR3 comprises 14 residues. The DNA for the CDR3 is TGTGCCAGTAGTATGGCCCGGAGCACAGATACGCAGTATTTT. Translation: CASSMARSTDTQYF.

The chain recombines TRBV5-6 with TRBJ1-2; D ambiguous. V was pared by 5 bases and J by 8 bases, with 22 bases between. The CDR3 covers 15 residues. CDR1 is SGHDT and CDR2 is YYEEEE in the germline V gene. This CDR3 reads CASRDTAPPQRGYTF. CDR3 DNA: TGTGCCAGCAGGGATACGGCTCCACCCCAACGGGGCTACACCTTC.

The V gene is TRBV10-1, the J gene TRBJ2-7; D might be TRBD1 (5 bases). Trimming left V 0 bases short and J 7 bases short, with 13 bases between. The CDR3 runs 14 residues. Germline-derived CDR1 and CDR2 are WNHNN and SYGVQD (reference sequence). The chain's CDR3 is CASSESGHLGEQYF. CDR3 nucleotides: TGCGCCAGCAGTGAGTCCGGACACCTCGGGGAGCAGTACTTC.

The chain recombines TRBV7-6 with TRBJ1-2; D not certain. Trimming shortened V by 2 bases and J by 8 bases, and 24 bases separated the two germline ends. This CDR3 comprises 17 residues. Germline V CDR1 and CDR2: SGHVS, FNYEAQ. The DNA of the CDR3 is TGTGCCAGCAGCTTAATGCTAGAAACAGCATTCGGCGTCGGCTACACCTTC. It translates to CASSLMLETAFGVGYTF.

This chain uses TRBV4-1 with TRBJ2-1, with D perhaps matching TRBD1 (6 bases). This CDR3 comprises 16 residues. Germline V gene data show CDR1 as MGHRA and CDR2 as YSYEKL. The ends were cut back, 2 bases at V and 0 bases at J, with 11 bases in the middle. This CDR3 reads CASSQNRAASYNEQFF. Here the CDR3 DNA reads TGCGCCAGCAGCCAAAACAGGGCGGCCTCCTACAATGAGCAGTTCTTC.

The sample holds a few counts of this clone. The chain combines TRBV5-4 with TRBJ1-6; no reliable D call. Germline-derived CDR1 and CDR2 are SGHNT and YYREEE (reference sequence). The V end lost 1 base, the J end lost 8 bases, and 10 bases lay between the germline ends. The CDR3 has 14 amino acids. CDR3 DNA sequence: TGTGCCAGCAGCTTGCTCGGGGTAGATTCACCCCTCCACTTT. Protein sequence: CASSLLGVDSPLHF.

J is TRBJ1-6 and V is TRBV7-6, with TRBD1 matching over 9 bases. The CDR3 is made up of 18 amino acids. The germline V gene has CDR1 SGHVS and CDR2 FNYEAQ. With 0 bases clipped from V and 5 bases from J, the junction kept 8 bases outside the gene matches. The CDR3 here is CASSLASLGQGNNSPLHF. DNA of the CDR3: TGTGCCAGCAGCTTAGCCTCGCTCGGACAGGGGAATAATTCACCCCTCCACTTT. The complete variable domain, with remaining parts taken from reference TRBV7-6 and TRBJ1-6, reads GAGVSQSPRYKVTKRGQDVALRCDPISGHVSLYWYRQALGQGPEFLTYFNYEAQQDKSGLPNDRFSAERPEGSISTLTIQRTEQRDSAMYRCASSLASLGQGNNSPLHFGNGTRLTVT.

The chain is built from TRBV7-8 and TRBJ1-3; D is uncertain. CDR3 length: 14 residues. Germline V gives CDR1 SGHVS, CDR2 FQNEAQ. Trimming stripped 1 base from V and 0 bases from J, with 4 bases between. For the CDR3, the DNA is TGTGCCAGCAGCTTAGGCAACTCTGGAAACACCATATATTTT. It codes for CASSLGNSGNTIYF.

This sequence joins TRBV7-2 and TRBJ1-6; D unresolved. This CDR3 has 13 amino acids. The germline gives CDR1 SGHTA, CDR2 FQGNSA. V lost 8 bases and J 0 bases, leaving 5 bases between the germline ends. CDR3 loop: CASGGSYNSPLHF. The CDR3 DNA reads as TGTGCCAGCGGTGGCTCCTATAATTCACCCCTCCACTTT.

The chain carries TRBV5-4 and TRBJ1-2; 9 bases align to TRBD1. Germline CDR1 is SGHNT and CDR2 is YYREEE (reference sequence). The CDR3 totals 14 residues. V lost 3 bases and J lost 8; bases outside the gene matches: 8. The CDR3 nucleotides read TGTGCCAGCAGCTCACAACAGGGGGCCCGCGGCTACACCTTC. This gives the protein CASSSQQGARGYTF. The complete variable domain, with remaining parts taken from reference TRBV5-4 and TRBJ1-2, reads ETGVTQSPTHLIKTRGQQVTLRCSSQSGHNTVSWYQQALGQGPQFIFQYYREEENGRGNFPPRFSGLQFPNYSSELNVNALELDDSALYLCASSSQQGARGYTFGSGTRLTVV.

The chain links TRBV7-2 to TRBJ2-5; D unclear. The germline CDR1 and CDR2 sequences are SGHTA and FQGNSA. This CDR3 is built from 15 residues. V shed 0 bases and J shed 0 bases, with 8 bases lying between them. CDR3 amino acids: CASSLARTDQETQYF. The DNA for the CDR3 is TGTGCCAGCAGCTTAGCGAGGACGGACCAAGAGACCCAGTACTTC.

The chain has TRBV18 and TRBJ2-3, with TRBD2 identical over 7 bases. Germline lookup yields CDR1 KGHSH and CDR2 LQKENI. The CDR3 runs to 18 residues. J gave up 0 bases and V 2 bases, and 11 bases lay outside the gene matches. As DNA, the CDR3 is TGTGCCAGCTCACCAATTACGCGGGGGTTCTCTAGCACAGATACGCAGTATTTT. As protein: CASSPITRGFSSTDTQYF.

The chain uses TRBV20-1 and TRBJ2-3; a possible D gene is TRBD2 (5 bases). Trimming pared 7 bases from V and 4 bases from J, leaving 9 bases between. Germline V gives CDR1 DFQATT, CDR2 SNEGSKA (reference sequence). The CDR3 totals 11 residues. This chain's CDR3 is CSGGWADTQYF. The DNA of the CDR3 is TGCAGTGGAGGGTGGGCAGATACGCAGTATTTT.